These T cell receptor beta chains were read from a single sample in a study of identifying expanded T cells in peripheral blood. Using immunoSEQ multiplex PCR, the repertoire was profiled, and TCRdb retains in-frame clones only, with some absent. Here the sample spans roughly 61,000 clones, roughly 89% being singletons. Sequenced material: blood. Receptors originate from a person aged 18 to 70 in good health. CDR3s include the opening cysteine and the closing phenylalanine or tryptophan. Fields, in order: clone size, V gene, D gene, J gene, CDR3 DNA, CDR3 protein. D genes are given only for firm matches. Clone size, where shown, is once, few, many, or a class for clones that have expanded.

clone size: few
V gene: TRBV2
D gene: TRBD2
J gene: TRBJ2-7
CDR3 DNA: TGTGCCAGCACGAGCGGGAGATCCGTCTACGAGCAGTACTTC
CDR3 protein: CASTSGRSVYEQYF

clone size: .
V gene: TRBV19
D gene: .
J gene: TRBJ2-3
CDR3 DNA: TGTGCCAGTATCACTCAAACAGATACGCAGTATTTT
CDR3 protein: CASITQTDTQYF

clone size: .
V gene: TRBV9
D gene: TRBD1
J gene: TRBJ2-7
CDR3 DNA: TGTGCCAGCAGCCTGGGGACAGGGGGCTACGAGCAGTACTTC
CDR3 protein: CASSLGTGGYEQYF

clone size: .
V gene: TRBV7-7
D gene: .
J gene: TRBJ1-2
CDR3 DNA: TGTGCCGTGCAAAGGGGGAGCTATGGCTACACCTTC
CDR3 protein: CAVQRGSYGYTF

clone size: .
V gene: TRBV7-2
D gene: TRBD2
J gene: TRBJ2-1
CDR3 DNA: TGTGCCAGCACTCCGGGACTAGCGTACAATGAGCAGTTCTTC
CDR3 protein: CASTPGLAYNEQFF

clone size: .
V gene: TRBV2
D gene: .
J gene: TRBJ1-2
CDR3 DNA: TGTGCCAGCAGTGGCAGCACAGGCGATGGCTACACCTTC
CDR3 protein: CASSGSTGDGYTF

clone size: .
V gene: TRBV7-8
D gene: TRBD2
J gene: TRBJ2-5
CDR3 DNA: TGTGCCAGCAGCTTAGACCTAGCGGGGGATCAAGAGACCCAGTACTTC
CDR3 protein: CASSLDLAGDQETQYF

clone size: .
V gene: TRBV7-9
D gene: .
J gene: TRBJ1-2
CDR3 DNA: TGTGCCAGCAGCTTAGATTCGGCAGGGAATTATGGCTACACCTTC
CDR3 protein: CASSLDSAGNYGYTF

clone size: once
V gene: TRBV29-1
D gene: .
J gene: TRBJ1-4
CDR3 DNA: TGCAGCGGGAAGGGGCAGGATGAAAAACTGTTTTTT
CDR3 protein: CSGKGQDEKLFF

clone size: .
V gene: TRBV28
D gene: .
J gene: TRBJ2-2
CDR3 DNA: TGTGCCAGCCACAGTGCTTCTAACACCGGGGAGCTGTTTTTT
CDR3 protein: CASHSASNTGELFF

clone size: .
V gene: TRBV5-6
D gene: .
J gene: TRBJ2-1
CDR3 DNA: TGTGCCAGCAGCGGGGGCGGAGGGGACTACAATGAGCAGTTCTTC
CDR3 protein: CASSGGGGDYNEQFF

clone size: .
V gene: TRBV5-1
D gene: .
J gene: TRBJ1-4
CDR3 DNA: TGCGCCAGCAGCCGCGGACGAGGGGAAAAACTGTTTTTT
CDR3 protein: CASSRGRGEKLFF

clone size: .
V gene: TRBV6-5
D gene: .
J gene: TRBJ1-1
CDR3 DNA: TGTGCCAGCAGTTATGAAGGGTCCCTTAACTTCTTT
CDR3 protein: CASSYEGSLNFF